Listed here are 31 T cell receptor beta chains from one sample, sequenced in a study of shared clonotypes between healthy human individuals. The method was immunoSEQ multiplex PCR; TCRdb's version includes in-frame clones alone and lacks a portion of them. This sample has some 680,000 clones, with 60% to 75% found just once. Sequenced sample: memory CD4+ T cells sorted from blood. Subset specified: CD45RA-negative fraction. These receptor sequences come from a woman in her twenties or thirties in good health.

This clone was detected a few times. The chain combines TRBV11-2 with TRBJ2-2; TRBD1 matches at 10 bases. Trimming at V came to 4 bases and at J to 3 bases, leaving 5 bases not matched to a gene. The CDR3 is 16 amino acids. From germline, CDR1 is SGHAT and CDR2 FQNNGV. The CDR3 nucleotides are TGTGCCAGCAGCTCCTGGGGGACAGGGGACACCGGGGAGCTGTTTTTT. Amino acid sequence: CASSSWGTGDTGELFF.

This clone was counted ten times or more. The CDR3 region is CASSAYRGITDTQYF. Written as DNA, the CDR3 is TGTGCCAGCAGTGCTTACAGGGGAATCACAGATACGCAGTATTTT. The genes are TRBV25-1 and TRBJ2-3; 7 positions match TRBD1. The germline V gene encodes CDR1 MGHDK and CDR2 SYGVNS. CDR3 length: 15 residues. V dropped 4 bases and J dropped 2; count of bases not matched to a gene: 6. The full variable domain, completed using reference TRBV25-1 and TRBJ2-3, is EADIYQTPRYLVIGTGKKITLECSQTMGHDKMYWYQQDPGMELHLIHYSYGVNSTEKGDLSSESTVSRIRTEHFPLTLESARPSHTSQYLCASSAYRGITDTQYFGPGTRLTVL.

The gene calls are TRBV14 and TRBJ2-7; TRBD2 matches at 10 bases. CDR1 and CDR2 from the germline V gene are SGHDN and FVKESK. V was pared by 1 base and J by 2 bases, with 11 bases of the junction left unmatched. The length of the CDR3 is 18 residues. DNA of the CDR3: TGTGCCAGCAGCCAAGCCCCGCTCGCCAGCGGGAGGGCCTACGAGCAGTACTTC. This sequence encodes CASSQAPLASGRAYEQYF.

The CDR3 loop is CASSGAGTNEKLFF. CDR3 nucleotides: TGTGCCAGCAGTGGAGCCGGGACAAATGAAAAACTGTTTTTT. The chain recombines TRBV6-1 with TRBJ1-4; D is perhaps TRBD1 (6 bases). CDR1 and CDR2 from the germline V gene are MNHNS and SASEGT. CDR3 length equals 14 residues. V was clipped by 4 bases and J by 5 bases, with 11 bases between them.

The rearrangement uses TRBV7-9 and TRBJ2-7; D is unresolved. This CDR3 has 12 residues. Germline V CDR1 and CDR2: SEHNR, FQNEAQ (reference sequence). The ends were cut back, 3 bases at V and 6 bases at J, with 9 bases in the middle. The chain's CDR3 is CASSFGRFEQYF. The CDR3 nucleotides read TGTGCCAGCAGCTTCGGGCGTTTCGAGCAGTACTTC.

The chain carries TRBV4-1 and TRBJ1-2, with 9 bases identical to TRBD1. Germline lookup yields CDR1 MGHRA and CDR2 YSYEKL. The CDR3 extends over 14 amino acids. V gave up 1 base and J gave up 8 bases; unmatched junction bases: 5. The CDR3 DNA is TGCGCCAGCAGCCAAGTTGGGACAGGGCAAGGCTACACCTTC. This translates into CASSQVGTGQGYTF.

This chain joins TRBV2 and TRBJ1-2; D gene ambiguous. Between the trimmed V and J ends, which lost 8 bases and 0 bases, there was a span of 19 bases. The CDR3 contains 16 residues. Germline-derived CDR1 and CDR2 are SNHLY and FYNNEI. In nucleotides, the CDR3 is TGTGCCAGCCTCTCGAGGGAAACGCTAGCTAACTATGGCTACACCTTC. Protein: CASLSRETLANYGYTF.

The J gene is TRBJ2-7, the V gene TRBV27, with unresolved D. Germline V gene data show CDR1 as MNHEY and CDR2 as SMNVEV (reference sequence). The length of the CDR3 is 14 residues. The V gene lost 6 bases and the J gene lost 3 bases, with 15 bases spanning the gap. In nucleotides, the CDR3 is TGTGCCAGCAGGAAGCTGGATATCAACTACGAGCAGTACTTC. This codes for CASRKLDINYEQYF.

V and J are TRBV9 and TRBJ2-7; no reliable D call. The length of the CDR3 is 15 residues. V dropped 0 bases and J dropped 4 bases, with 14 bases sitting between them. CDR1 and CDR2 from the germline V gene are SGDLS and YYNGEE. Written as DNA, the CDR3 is TGTGCCAGCAGCGTAGCTGTGGGCGGTGTATACGAGCAGTACTTC. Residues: CASSVAVGGVYEQYF.

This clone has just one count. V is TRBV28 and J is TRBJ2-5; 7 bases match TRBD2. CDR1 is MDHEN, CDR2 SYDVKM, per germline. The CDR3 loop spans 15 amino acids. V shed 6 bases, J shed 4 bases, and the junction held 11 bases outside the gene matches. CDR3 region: CASSRSGIDRETQYF. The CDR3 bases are TGTGCCAGCAGCCGGAGCGGGATCGACAGAGAGACCCAGTACTTC.

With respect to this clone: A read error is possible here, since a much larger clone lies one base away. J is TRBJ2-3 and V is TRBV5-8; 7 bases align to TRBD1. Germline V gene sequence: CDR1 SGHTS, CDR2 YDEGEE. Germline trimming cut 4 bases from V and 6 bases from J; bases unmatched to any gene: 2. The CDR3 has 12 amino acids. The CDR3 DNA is TGTGCCAGCAGCCCGGACAGGGATACGCAGTATTTT. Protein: CASSPDRDTQYF.

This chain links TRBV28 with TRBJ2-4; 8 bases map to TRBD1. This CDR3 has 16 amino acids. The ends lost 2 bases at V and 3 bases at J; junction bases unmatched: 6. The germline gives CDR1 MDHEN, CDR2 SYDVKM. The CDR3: CASSLRPGGGKNIQYF. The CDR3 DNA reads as TGTGCCAGCAGTTTAAGGCCAGGGGGCGGCAAAAACATTCAGTACTTC.

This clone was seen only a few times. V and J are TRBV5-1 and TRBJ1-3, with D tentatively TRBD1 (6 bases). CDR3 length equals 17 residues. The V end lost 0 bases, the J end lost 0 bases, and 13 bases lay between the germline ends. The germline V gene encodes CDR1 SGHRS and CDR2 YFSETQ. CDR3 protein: CASSLELGAHSGNTIYF. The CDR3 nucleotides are TGCGCCAGCAGCTTGGAATTGGGGGCACACTCTGGAAACACCATATATTTT.

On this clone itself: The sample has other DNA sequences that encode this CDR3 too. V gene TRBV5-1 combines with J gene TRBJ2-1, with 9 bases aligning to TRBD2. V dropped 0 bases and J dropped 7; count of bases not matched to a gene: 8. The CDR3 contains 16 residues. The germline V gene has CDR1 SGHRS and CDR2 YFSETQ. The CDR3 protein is CASSLAGLAGSNEQFF. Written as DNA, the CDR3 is TGCGCCAGCAGCTTGGCCGGTCTAGCGGGAAGTAATGAGCAGTTCTTC.

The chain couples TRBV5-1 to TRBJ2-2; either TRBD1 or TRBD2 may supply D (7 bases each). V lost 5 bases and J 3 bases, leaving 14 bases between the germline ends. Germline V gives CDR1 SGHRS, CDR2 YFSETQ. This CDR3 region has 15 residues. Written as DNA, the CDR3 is TGCGCCAGCAGAGAGGGGGCGGGGGACACCGGGGAGCTGTTTTTT. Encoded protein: CASREGAGDTGELFF. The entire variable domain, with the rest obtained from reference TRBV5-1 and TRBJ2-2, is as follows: KAGVTQTPRYLIKTRGQQVTLSCSPISGHRSVSWYQQTPGQGLQFLFEYFSETQRNKGNFPGRFSGRQFSNSRSEMNVSTLELGDSALYLCASREGAGDTGELFFGEGSRLTVL.

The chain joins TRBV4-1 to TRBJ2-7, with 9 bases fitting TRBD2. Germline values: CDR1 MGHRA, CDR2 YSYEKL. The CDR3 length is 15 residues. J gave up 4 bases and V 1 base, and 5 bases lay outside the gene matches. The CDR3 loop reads CASSQAETSGYEQYF. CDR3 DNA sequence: TGCGCCAGCAGCCAAGCTGAGACTAGCGGTTACGAGCAGTACTTC.

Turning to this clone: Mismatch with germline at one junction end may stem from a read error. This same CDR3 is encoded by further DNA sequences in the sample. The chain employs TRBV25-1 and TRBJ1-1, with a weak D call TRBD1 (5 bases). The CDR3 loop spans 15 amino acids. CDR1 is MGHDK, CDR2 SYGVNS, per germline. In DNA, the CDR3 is TGTGCTAGCAGTATGGTAGGGAGGGGGAACACTGAAGCTTTCTTT. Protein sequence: CASSMVGRGNTEAFF.

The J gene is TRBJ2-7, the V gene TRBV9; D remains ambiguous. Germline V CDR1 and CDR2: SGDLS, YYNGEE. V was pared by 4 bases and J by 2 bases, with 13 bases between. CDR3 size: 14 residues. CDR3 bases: TGTGCCAGCAGCCCCACCTTTGAAGCCTACGAGCAGTACTTC. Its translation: CASSPTFEAYEQYF.

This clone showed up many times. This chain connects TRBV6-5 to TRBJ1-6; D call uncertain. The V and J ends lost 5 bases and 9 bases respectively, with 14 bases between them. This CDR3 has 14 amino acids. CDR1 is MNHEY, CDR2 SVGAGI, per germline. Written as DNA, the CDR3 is TGTGCCAGCAGTCACAGACCTATAGGTTCACCCCTCCACTTT. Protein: CASSHRPIGSPLHF.

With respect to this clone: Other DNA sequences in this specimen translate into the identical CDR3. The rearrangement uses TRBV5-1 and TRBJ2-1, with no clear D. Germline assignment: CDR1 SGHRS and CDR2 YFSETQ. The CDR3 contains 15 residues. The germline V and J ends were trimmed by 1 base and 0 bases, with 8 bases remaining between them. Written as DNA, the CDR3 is TGCGCCAGCAGCTTGAGTTCTGGCTCCTACAATGAGCAGTTCTTC. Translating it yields CASSLSSGSYNEQFF.

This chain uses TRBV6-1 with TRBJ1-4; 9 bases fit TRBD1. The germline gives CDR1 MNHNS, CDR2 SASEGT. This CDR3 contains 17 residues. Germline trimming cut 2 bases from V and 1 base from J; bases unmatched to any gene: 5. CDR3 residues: CASSEQDRGKTNEKLFF. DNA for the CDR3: TGTGCCAGCAGTGAACAAGACAGGGGGAAAACTAATGAAAAACTGTTTTTT.

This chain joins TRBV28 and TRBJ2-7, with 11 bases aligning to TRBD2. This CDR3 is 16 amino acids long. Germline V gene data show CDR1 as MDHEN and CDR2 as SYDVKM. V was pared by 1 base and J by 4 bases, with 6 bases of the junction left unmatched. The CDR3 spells CASSLSASGRRYEQYF. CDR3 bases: TGTGCCAGCAGTTTATCTGCTAGCGGGAGGCGGTACGAGCAGTACTTC. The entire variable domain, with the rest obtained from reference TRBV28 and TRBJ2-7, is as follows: DVKVTQSSRYLVKRTGEKVFLECVQDMDHENMFWYRQDPGLGLRLIYFSYDVKMKEKGDIPEGYSVSREKKERFSLILESASTNQTSMYLCASSLSASGRRYEQYFGPGTRLTVT.

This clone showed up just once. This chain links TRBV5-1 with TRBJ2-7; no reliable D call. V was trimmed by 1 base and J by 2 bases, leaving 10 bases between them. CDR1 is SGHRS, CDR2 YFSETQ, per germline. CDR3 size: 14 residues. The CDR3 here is CASSLTSTTYEQYF. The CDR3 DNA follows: TGCGCCAGCAGCTTGACGTCTACCACCTACGAGCAGTACTTC.

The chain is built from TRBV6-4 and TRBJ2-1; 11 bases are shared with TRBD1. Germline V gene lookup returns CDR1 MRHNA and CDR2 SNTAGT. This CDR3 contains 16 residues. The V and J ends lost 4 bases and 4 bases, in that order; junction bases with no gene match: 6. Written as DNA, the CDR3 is TGTGCCAGCAGTGCCGACGGGACAGGGGGGTACAATGAGCAGTTCTTC. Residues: CASSADGTGGYNEQFF.

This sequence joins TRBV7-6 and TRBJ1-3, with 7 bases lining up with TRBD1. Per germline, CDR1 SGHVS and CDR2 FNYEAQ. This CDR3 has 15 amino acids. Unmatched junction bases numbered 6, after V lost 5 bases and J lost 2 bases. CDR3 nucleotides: TGTGCCAGCAGCACCCGGACAGGTGCTGGAAACACCATATATTTT. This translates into CASSTRTGAGNTIYF.

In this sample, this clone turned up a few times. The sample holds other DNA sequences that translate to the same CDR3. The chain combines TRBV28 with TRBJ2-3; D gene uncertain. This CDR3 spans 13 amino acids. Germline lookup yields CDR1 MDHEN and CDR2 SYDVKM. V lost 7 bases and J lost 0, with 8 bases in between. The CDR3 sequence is CASTRPSTDTQYF. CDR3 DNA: TGTGCCAGCACCCGGCCTAGCACAGATACGCAGTATTTT.

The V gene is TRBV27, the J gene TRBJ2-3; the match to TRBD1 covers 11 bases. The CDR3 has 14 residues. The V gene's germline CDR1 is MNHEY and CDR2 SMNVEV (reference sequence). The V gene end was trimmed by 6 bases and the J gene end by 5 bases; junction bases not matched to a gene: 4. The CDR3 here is CASSRDRGRDTQYF. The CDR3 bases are TGTGCCAGCAGCCGGGACAGGGGGAGAGATACGCAGTATTTT.

CDR3 bases: TGTGCCAGCAGCCAAGGGACTAGCGGGGTGAGCGGGGAGCTGTTTTTT. This translates into CASSQGTSGVSGELFF. The chain has TRBV4-2 and TRBJ2-2, with 12 bases lining up with TRBD2. V lost 1 base to trimming and J lost 7 bases; unmatched junction nucleotides: 4. Germline CDR1 is LGHNA and CDR2 is YNFKEQ. The CDR3 is 16 residues long.

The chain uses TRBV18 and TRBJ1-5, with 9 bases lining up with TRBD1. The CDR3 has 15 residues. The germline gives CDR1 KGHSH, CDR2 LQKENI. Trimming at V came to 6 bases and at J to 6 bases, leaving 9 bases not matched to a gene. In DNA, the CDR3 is TGTGCCAGCTCGCAAGAACAGGGGGCTGGTCAGCCCCAGCATTTT. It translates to CASSQEQGAGQPQHF.

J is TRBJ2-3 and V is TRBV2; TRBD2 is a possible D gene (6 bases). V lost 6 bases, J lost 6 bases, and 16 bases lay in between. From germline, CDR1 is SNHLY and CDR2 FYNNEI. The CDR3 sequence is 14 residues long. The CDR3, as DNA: TGTGCCAGCAGGAAGGAGGGACCGTTGGATACGCAGTATTTT. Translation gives CASRKEGPLDTQYF.

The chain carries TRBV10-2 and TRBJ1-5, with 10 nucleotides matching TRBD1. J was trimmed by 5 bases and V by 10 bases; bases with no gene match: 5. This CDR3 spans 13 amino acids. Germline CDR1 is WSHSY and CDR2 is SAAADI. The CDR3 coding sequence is TGCGCCACCACCGGGACAGGGGATCAGCCCCAGCATTTT. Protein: CATTGTGDQPQHF.